One and the same sample provided the 4 T cell receptor beta chains below, sequenced in a study of long-term antiretroviral therapy in people with HIV. The assay used was immunoSEQ (version v3.0), run at survey level. Using immunoSEQ multiplex PCR, the repertoire was profiled, and TCRdb retains in-frame clones only, with some absent. The sample lists roughly 15,000 clones, more than 75% occurring once. Sequences were derived from unsorted PBMCs, sampled 3.1 years after starting antiretroviral therapy. The source is a man aged 35 to 55 with HIV.

This rearrangement joins TRBV6-4 to TRBJ2-2, with D hard to call. The CDR3 has 14 amino acids. Germline assignment: CDR1 MRHNA and CDR2 SNTAGT. V was pared by 5 bases and J by 3 bases, with 10 bases between. The CDR3, as DNA: TGTGCCAGCAGTCCCGGGCCCGACACCGGGGAGCTGTTTTTT. This translates into CASSPGPDTGELFF.

This clone has a single count. Written as DNA, the CDR3 is TGTGCCATCAGTGAGGGGTACGAGCAGTACTTC. The encoded protein is CAISEGYEQYF. The rearrangement links TRBV10-3 to TRBJ2-5, with D unresolved. Matching the DNA end better, TRBJ2-7 makes the J call doubtful. Per the germline V gene, CDR1 is ENHRY and CDR2 is SYGVKD. The length of the CDR3 is 11 residues.

V is TRBV7-2 and J is TRBJ1-2; D perhaps matches TRBD1 (5 bases). This CDR3 contains 13 residues. V was clipped by 0 bases and J by 8 bases, with 10 bases between them. Looked up from germline, CDR1 is SGHTA and CDR2 is FQGNSA. CDR3 region: CASSLAGETGYTF. CDR3 coding DNA: TGTGCCAGCAGCTTAGCGGGGGAGACGGGCTACACCTTC. Based on the CDR3 plus reference TRBV7-2 and TRBJ1-2, the full variable domain is GAGVSQSPSNKVTEKGKDVELRCDPISGHTALYWYRQSLGQGLEFLIYFQGNSAPDKSGLPSDRFSAERTGGSVSTLTIQRTQQEDSAVYLCASSLAGETGYTFGSGTRLTVV.

This clone was detected only a few times. The chain recombines TRBV7-9 with TRBJ1-1, with D unclear. CDR1 and CDR2 (germline): SEHNR, FQNEAQ (reference sequence). The CDR3 extends over 13 amino acids. V was cut by 6 bases and J by 4 bases, with 12 bases left in between. CDR3 region: CASSSGSGTEAFF. CDR3 nucleotide sequence: TGTGCCAGCAGTTCCGGGTCGGGCACTGAAGCTTTCTTT. The entire variable domain, with the rest obtained from reference TRBV7-9 and TRBJ1-1, is as follows: DTGVSQNPRHKITKRGQNVTFRCDPISEHNRLYWYRQTLGQGPEFLTYFQNEAQLEKSRLLSDRFSAERPKGSFSTLEIQRTEQGDSAMYLCASSSGSGTEAFFGQGTRLTVV.